This TCR beta chain was recorded in a study of T cell responses to AZD1222 COVID-19 vaccine. This clone was found once. The CDR3 length is 11 residues. Germline V gene data show CDR1 as DFQATT and CDR2 as SNEGSKA (reference sequence). The V and J ends lost 6 bases and 8 bases respectively, with 13 bases between them. Clones were sequenced by immunoSEQ multiplex PCR, and TCRdb holds only the in-frame ones, with some missing. The table includes 85,000 to 130,000 clones, around nine tenths detected once. This chain links TRBV20-1 with TRBJ1-2, with D uncertain. This receptor was identified in an adult in good health. The specimen comprised peripheral blood, sampled on day 0 of AZD1222 vaccination. CDR3 nucleotide sequence: TGCAGTGCCAGGTTTGGGTACGGCTACACCTTC. Translating it yields CSARFGYGYTF.